This T cell receptor beta chain appears in the sequencing data of a study of cytomegalovirus exposure and HLA in healthy donors. General study results and limits: Accurate prediction of HLA-A and HLA-B alleles (for most subjects) was reportedly achieved from TCR beta sequences. Certain indistinguishable V segments, among them TRBV6-2 and TRBV6-3, were excluded.

It was with 60 Vbeta and 13 Jbeta primers that the PCR ran. Per the original data handling: Later reanalysis found 75 million to 100 million unique TCR beta chains, roughly 9.9 million of them shared. Clones were sequenced by immunoSEQ multiplex PCR, and TCRdb holds only the in-frame ones, with some missing. D and trimming were read from the DNA, whereas the V and J calls and clone size are those reported in that table. The table includes some 170,000 clones, about 80% detected once. Unmatched junction bases numbered 9, after V lost 7 bases and J lost 4 bases. The CDR3 has 14 residues. CDR1 is MDHEN, CDR2 SYDVKM, per germline. As for the donors, each was a healthy bone marrow donor. Remarks on this clone: The antigen is unknown.

The rearrangement uses TRBV28 and TRBJ1-1; 7 positions agree with TRBD1. The receptor's source is a woman aged 40 to 50 in good health and CMV-seronegative. The sample comprised PBMCs. This chain's CDR3 is CASIRAGGSTEAFF. Here the CDR3 DNA reads TGTGCCAGCATTAGAGCAGGGGGGAGCACTGAAGCTTTCTTT.